This T cell receptor beta chain was identified during a study of PD-1 blockade in classical Hodgkin lymphoma. Stated time point: cycle 4 day 1 (C4D1), after around six weeks of nivolumab. In every patient, relapse followed autologous stem cell transplantation, while exposure to brentuximab vedotin differed. In its sample, this clone was seen once. Method: immunoSEQ multiplex PCR; TCRdb's copy keeps in-frame clones and lacks some. The table lists 90,000 to 110,000 clones, around nine tenths of them singletons, with about 20% in the top ten. This CDR3 contains 12 residues. The V end was cut by 0 bases, the J end by 7 bases, with 6 bases between. CDR1 is SGHKS, CDR2 YYEKEE, per germline (reference sequence).

The genes are TRBV5-5 and TRBJ2-3, with unresolved D. The sequence was obtained from a human donor with classical Hodgkin lymphoma. This specimen was peripheral blood mononuclear cells (PBMCs), taken before the fourth cycle of nivolumab. CDR3 bases: TGTGCCAGCAGCTTGGGGGTCAATACGCAGTATTTT. Residues: CASSLGVNTQYF. Using reference TRBV5-5 and TRBJ2-3 for the parts outside the CDR3, the full variable domain is DAGVTQSPTHLIKTRGQQVTLRCSPISGHKSVSWYQQVLGQGPQFIFQYYEKEERGRGNFPDRFSARQFPNYSSELNVNALLLGDSALYLCASSLGVNTQYFGPGTRLTVL.